This T cell receptor (beta chain) emerged from a study of blood T cell repertoires in COVID-19. Background on the study: Acute-phase and convalescent COVID-19 samples originated in the United States, Italy and Spain. In each case, the material was cDNA or gDNA derived from T cells, B-cell-depleted T cells, or PBMCs.

J was trimmed by 5 bases and V by 4 bases; bases with no gene match: 13. Germline V gene lookup returns CDR1 LGHNA and CDR2 YNFKEQ. This CDR3 region has 16 residues. Per the original methods: It was from reference gene primer amplification that nucleated cell counts were estimated. This table comes from immunoSEQ multiplex PCR, and its TCRdb copy is limited to in-frame clones, with some not included. From that table come the V and J calls and clone size; the DNA was used to work out D and trimming. This repertoire shows 180,000 or so clones, roughly 88% found once; its top ten account for more than 3%.

This rearrangement joins TRBV4-2 to TRBJ2-7, with 8 bases aligning to TRBD2. Sequencing used peripheral blood. The clonotype was recovered from a man aged 55 to 70 with acute or convalescent COVID-19. In DNA form, the CDR3 reads TGTGCCAGCAGCCTCGGACAAGGGACTAGTGACCACGAGCAGTACTTC. It encodes CASSLGQGTSDHEQYF.